This entry features one TCR beta chain sequence. What it binds is not known. This sample was taken from a study of shared clonotypes between healthy human individuals. The method was immunoSEQ multiplex PCR; TCRdb's version includes in-frame clones alone and lacks a portion of them. In the table there are approximately 1,500,000 clones, 98% of which are singletons. V gave up 8 bases and J gave up 2 bases; unmatched junction bases: 0. The CDR3 has 13 residues. CDR1 is LGHNA and CDR2 is YSLEER in the germline V gene. Study-wide results and limits: Larger estimated richness was generally seen in naive subsets than in memory subsets.

The chain joins TRBV4-3 to TRBJ2-6, with 7 bases lining up with TRBD2. Sequenced: naive CD4+ T cells sorted from blood. Subset here: CD45RA+ positively selected. This clonotype originated in a man aged 25-40 years in good health. This CDR3 is CASGGAGANVLTF. The CDR3 coding sequence is TGCGCCAGCGGGGGGGCTGGGGCCAACGTCCTGACTTTC.